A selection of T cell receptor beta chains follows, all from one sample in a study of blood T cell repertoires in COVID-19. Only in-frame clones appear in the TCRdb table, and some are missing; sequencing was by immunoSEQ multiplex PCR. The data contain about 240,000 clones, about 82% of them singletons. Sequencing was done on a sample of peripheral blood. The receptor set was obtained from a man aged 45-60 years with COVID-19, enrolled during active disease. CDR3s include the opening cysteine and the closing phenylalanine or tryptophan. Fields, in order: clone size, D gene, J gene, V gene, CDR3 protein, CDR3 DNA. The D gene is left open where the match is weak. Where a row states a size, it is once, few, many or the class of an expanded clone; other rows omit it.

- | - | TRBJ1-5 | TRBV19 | CASSPGPNRGNQPQHF | TGTGCCAGTAGTCCCGGCCCTAACAGGGGCAATCAGCCCCAGCATTTT
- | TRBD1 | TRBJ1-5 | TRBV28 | CASTPLIRGRHQPQHF | TGTGCCAGCACTCCCCTTATCAGGGGGCGTCATCAGCCCCAGCATTTT
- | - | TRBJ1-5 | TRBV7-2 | CASSQNQGKGQPQHF | TGTGCCAGCAGCCAAAATCAGGGAAAAGGTCAGCCCCAGCATTTT
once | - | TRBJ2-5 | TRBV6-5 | CASNRLGIQETQYF | TGTGCCAGCAACCGACTAGGGATTCAAGAGACCCAGTACTTC
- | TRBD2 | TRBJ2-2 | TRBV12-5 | CASGLDARGGLYTGELFF | TGTGCTAGTGGTTTGGACGCCCGGGGGGGCCTGTACACCGGGGAGCTGTTTTTT
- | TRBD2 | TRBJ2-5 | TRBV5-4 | CASSWLAGGLETQYF | TGTGCCAGCAGCTGGCTAGCGGGGGGGCTAGAGACCCAGTACTTC
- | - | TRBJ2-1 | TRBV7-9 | CASSLAGANNEQFF | TGTGCCAGCAGCTTAGCGGGGGCGAACAATGAGCAGTTCTTC
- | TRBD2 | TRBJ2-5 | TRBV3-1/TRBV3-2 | CASSQDSKIGLAGTQETQYF | TGTGCCAGCAGCCAAGATTCCAAAATCGGACTAGCGGGGACCCAAGAGACCCAGTACTTC
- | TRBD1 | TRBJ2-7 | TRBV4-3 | CASSLGTGQNYEQYF | TGCGCCAGCAGCCTAGGGACAGGACAGAACTACGAGCAGTACTTC
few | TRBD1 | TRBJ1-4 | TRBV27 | CASSMGQPNEKLFF | TGTGCCAGCAGTATGGGACAGCCTAATGAAAAACTGTTTTTT
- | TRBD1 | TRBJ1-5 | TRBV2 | CASRSTGAGQPQHF | TGTGCCAGCAGATCGACAGGGGCGGGTCAGCCCCAGCATTTT
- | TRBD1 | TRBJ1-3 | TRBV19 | CASSIGRGTGNTIYF | TGTGCCAGTAGTATTGGCAGGGGGACTGGAAACACCATATATTTT
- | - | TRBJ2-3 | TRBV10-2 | CASRRHYTDTQYF | TGCGCCAGCCGAAGGCACTACACAGATACGCAGTATTTT
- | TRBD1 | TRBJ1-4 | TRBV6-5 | CASGRQGRNEKLFF | TGTGCCAGCGGCCGACAGGGAAGGAATGAAAAACTGTTTTTT
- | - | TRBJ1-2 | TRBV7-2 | CASTPPDILPTRGYTF | TGTGCCAGCACCCCTCCGGACATTTTGCCGACTAGGGGCTACACCTTC
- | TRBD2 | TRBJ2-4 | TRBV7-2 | CASSALTGGMKNIQYF | TGTGCCAGCAGCGCCCTAACGGGGGGGATGAAAAACATTCAGTACTTC
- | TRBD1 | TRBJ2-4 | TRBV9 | CASSGRDSRIQYF | TGTGCCAGCAGCGGTCGGGACAGCCGCATTCAGTACTTC
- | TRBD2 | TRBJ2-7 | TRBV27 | CASSYTLRAGVYEQYF | TGTGCCAGCAGCTATACCCTCCGAGCGGGGGTCTACGAGCAGTACTTC
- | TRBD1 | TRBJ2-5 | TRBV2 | CASTRKGTAGETQYF | TGTGCCAGCACCAGAAAAGGGACAGCAGGGGAGACCCAGTACTTC
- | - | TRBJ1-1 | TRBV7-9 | CASTRGQMNTEAFF | TGTGCCAGCACCCGCGGGCAAATGAACACTGAAGCTTTCTTT
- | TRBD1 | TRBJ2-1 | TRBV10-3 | CAIRRDSTGDEQFF | TGTGCCATCAGACGGGACAGCACCGGCGATGAGCAGTTCTTC
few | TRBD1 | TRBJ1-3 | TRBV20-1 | CSASQDRGKNTIYF | TGCAGTGCTAGTCAGGACAGGGGTAAAAACACCATATATTTT
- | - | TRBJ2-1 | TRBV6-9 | CASSYSNKSPWHNEQFF | TGTGCCAGCAGTTATTCGAATAAGTCGCCCTGGCACAATGAGCAGTTCTTC
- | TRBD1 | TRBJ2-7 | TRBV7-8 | CASSRTGGRLEQYF | TGTGCCAGCAGCCGAACAGGGGGAAGGCTCGAGCAGTACTTC
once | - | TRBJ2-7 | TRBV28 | CASSISGLLREQYF | TGTGCCAGCTCAATATCGGGACTCCTTCGAGAGCAGTACTTC
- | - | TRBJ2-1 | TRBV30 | CAWGLGAYNEQFF | TGTGCCTGGGGGCTAGGGGCCTACAATGAGCAGTTCTTC
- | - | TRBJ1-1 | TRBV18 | CASLRTENYEAFF | TGTGCCAGCCTTCGGACAGAAAACTATGAAGCTTTCTTT
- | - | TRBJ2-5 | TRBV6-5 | CASRLGGYQTQYF | TGTGCCAGCAGACTTGGCGGGTATCAGACCCAGTACTTC
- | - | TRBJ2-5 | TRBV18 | CASSPSAGRGQETQYF | TGTGCCAGCTCACCATCGGCAGGGAGGGGGCAAGAGACCCAGTACTTC
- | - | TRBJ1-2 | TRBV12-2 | CASRPTGHGDYGYTF | TGTGCAAGTCGCCCTACGGGACATGGTGACTATGGCTACACCTTC
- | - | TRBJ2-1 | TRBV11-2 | CASSTVSGPSYNEQFF | TGTGCCAGCAGCACCGTTAGCGGACCTTCCTACAATGAGCAGTTCTTC
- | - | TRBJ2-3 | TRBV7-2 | CASSPGTSADTQYF | TGTGCCAGCAGCCCAGGGACTTCAGCAGATACGCAGTATTTT
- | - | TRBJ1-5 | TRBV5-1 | CASRADTYSNQPQHF | TGCGCCAGCAGAGCCGACACGTATAGCAATCAGCCCCAGCATTTT
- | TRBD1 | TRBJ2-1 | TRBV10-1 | CASSEKISWDRKQFF | TGCGCCAGCAGTGAGAAGATCAGCTGGGACAGGAAGCAGTTCTTC
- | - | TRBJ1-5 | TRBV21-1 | CASSTRDRSYSNQPQHF | TGTGCCAGCAGCACCCGGGACAGAAGTTATAGCAATCAGCCCCAGCATTTT
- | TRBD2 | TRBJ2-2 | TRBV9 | CASSVGAGGSTGELFF | TGTGCCAGCAGCGTAGGTGCGGGGGGAAGCACCGGGGAGCTGTTTTTT
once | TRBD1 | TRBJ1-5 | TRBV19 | CASSKGYRGDSNQPQHF | TGTGCCAGTAGTAAAGGGTACAGGGGGGATAGCAATCAGCCCCAGCATTTT
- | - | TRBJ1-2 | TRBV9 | CASSVPDRIDYYGYTF | TGTGCCAGCAGCGTCCCAGACAGGATCGACTACTATGGCTACACCTTC
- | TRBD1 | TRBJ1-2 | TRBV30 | CAWKGTGGRPDYGYTF | TGTGCCTGGAAAGGGACAGGGGGCCGGCCGGACTATGGCTACACCTTC
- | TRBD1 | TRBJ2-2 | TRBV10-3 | CAITTGVTGELFF | TGTGCCATCACTACAGGGGTCACCGGGGAGCTGTTTTTT
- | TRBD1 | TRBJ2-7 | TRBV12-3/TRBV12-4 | CASMTGVVGEQYF | TGTGCCAGCATGACAGGGGTGGTTGGCGAGCAGTACTTC
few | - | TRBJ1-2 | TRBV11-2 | CASSLRERGYTF | TGTGCCAGCAGCTTGAGGGAAAGAGGCTACACCTTC
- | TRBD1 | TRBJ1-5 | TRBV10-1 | CASSKQGGAPQHF | TGCGCCAGCAGTAAACAGGGGGGTGCGCCCCAGCATTTT
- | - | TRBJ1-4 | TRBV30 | CAWSVGWGPSNEKLFF | TGTGCCTGGAGTGTTGGTTGGGGGCCTTCTAATGAAAAACTGTTTTTT
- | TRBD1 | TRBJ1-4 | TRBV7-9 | CASSPGTGHNEKLFF | TGTGCCAGCAGCCCCGGGACAGGGCATAATGAAAAACTGTTTTTT
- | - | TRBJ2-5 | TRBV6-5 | CASSYSVTSETQYF | TGTGCCAGCAGTTACTCCGTGACATCCGAGACCCAGTACTTC
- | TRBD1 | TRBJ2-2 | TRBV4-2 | CASSQKSGTGDTGELFF | TGTGCCAGCAGCCAAAAATCCGGGACAGGGGACACCGGGGAGCTGTTTTTT
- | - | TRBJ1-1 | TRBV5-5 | CASSWSAGGGTEAFF | TGTGCCAGCAGCTGGAGTGCAGGCGGGGGGACTGAAGCTTTCTTT
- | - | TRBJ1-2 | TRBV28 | CASSSRRGGGYTF | TGTGCCAGCAGTTCCCGTAGGGGAGGTGGCTACACCTTC
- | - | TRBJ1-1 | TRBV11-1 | CASSLARYTEAFF | TGTGCCAGCAGCTTGGCTCGATACACTGAAGCTTTCTTT
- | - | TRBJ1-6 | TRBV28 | CASRPLGQTNSPLHF | TGTGCCAGCAGGCCCCTGGGGCAGACTAATTCACCCCTCCACTTT
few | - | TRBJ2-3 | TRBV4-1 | CASSQDIGRDTQYF | TGCGCCAGCAGCCAAGATATTGGGAGAGATACGCAGTATTTT
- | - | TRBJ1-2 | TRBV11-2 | CASSVTGNFNYGYTF | TGTGCCAGCAGCGTAACAGGCAACTTTAACTATGGCTACACCTTC
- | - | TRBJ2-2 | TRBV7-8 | CASSFKLSDTGELFF | TGTGCCAGCAGCTTCAAATTATCGGACACCGGGGAGCTGTTTTTT
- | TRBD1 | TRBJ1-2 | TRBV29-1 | CSADSDRGSYGYTF | TGCAGCGCCGACTCCGACAGGGGGTCCTATGGCTACACCTTC
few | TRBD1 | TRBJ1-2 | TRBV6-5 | CAIKTGEMNYGYTF | TGTGCCATTAAGACAGGGGAGATGAACTATGGCTACACCTTC
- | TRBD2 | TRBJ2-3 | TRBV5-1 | CASLSGELFTDTQYF | TGCGCCAGCCTAAGCGGGGAGCTTTTCACAGATACGCAGTATTTT
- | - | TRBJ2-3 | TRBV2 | CASSVVSDAVRGYF | TGTGCCAGCAGTGTCGTTTCGGATGCAGTTAGAGGGTATTTT
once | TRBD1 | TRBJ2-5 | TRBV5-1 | CASSWTGGGRETQYF | TGCGCCAGCAGCTGGACAGGGGGCGGGCGGGAGACCCAGTACTTC